This entry describes one T cell receptor beta chain. Its antigen is not identified. These data are taken from a study of cytomegalovirus exposure and HLA in healthy donors. 13 Jbeta primers and 60 Vbeta primers were used for the PCR. Repertoires were generated with immunoSEQ multiplex PCR, while TCRdb's copy carries only in-frame clones and drops some. This table has approximately 95,000 clones, under 85% appearing once. Regarding the study as a whole: Specificity of a few CMV-associated chains for CMV antigens was verified in vitro.

The receptor's source is a woman aged 40-49 years in good health and CMV-seropositive. Sequences were obtained from PBMCs.

The CDR3 bases are TGTGCCAGCAGCTCGGAGACGGACCAAGAGACCCAGTACTTC. Encoded protein: CASSSETDQETQYF. The chain combines TRBV4-2 with TRBJ2-5; unclear D gene. V lost 5 bases and J lost 0, with 10 bases in between. Per germline, CDR1 LGHNA and CDR2 YNFKEQ. This CDR3 contains 14 residues.